This paragraph reports one T cell receptor beta chain. This sample includes further DNA sequences coding for the same CDR3. These data are taken from a study of blood T cell repertoires in COVID-19. Study context: Nucleic acid was either cDNA or gDNA, and it came from T cells, B-cell-depleted T cells, or PBMCs.

The table came from immunoSEQ multiplex PCR; TCRdb's copy has only in-frame clones and leaves some out. Among under 250,000 clones, about nine tenths were seen once, and the ten largest hold under 7.5%. V lost 2 bases to trimming and J lost 0 bases, with 5 bases between them. The germline CDR1 and CDR2 sequences are SGDLS and YYNGEE. The CDR3 is made up of 13 amino acids. V gene TRBV9 combines with J gene TRBJ1-1, with unresolved D. This sequence was found in a man aged 55-75 years who had recovered from COVID-19. The sample taken for sequencing was peripheral blood. Written as DNA, the CDR3 is TGTGCCAGCAGCGTCGTCGTGAACACTGAAGCTTTCTTT. It specifies CASSVVVNTEAFF.